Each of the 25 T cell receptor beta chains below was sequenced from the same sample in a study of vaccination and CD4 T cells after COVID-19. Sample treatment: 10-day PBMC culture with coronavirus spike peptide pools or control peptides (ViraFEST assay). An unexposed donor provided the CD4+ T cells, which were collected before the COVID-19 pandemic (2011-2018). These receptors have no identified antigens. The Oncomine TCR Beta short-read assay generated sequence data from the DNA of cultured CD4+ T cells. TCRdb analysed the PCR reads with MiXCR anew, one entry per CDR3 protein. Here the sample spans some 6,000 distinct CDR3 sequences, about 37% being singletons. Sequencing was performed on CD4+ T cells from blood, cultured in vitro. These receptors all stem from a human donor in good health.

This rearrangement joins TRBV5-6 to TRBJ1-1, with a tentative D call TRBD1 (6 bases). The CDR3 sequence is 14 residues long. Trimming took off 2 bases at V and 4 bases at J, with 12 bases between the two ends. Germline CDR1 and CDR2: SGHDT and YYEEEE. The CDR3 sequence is CASSLGGAPTEAFF. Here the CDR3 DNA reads TGTGCCAGCAGCTTAGGGGGGGCGCCCACTGAAGCTTTCTTT.

The CDR3 protein is CSVAKLHGNEQFF. In nucleotides, the CDR3 is TGCAGCGTTGCCAAACTCCATGGCAATGAGCAGTTCTTC. The chain links TRBV29-1 to TRBJ2-1; D gene ambiguous. This CDR3 region has 13 residues. The V gene's germline CDR1 is SQVTM and CDR2 ANQGSEA. The V end was cut by 4 bases, the J end by 6 bases, with 13 bases between.

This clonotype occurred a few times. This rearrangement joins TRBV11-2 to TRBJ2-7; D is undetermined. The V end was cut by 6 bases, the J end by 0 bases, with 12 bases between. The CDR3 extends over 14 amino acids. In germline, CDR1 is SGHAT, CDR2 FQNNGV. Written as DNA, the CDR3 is TGTGCCAGCAGGCCGGGCCACAGCTCCTACGAGCAGTACTTC. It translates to CASRPGHSSYEQYF.

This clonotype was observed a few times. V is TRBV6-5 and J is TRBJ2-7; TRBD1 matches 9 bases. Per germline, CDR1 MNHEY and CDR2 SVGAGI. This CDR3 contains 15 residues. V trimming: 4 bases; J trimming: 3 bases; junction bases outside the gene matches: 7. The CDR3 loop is CASSSPGQGVYEQYF. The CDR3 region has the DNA TGTGCCAGCAGTTCCCCGGGACAGGGCGTCTACGAGCAGTACTTC.

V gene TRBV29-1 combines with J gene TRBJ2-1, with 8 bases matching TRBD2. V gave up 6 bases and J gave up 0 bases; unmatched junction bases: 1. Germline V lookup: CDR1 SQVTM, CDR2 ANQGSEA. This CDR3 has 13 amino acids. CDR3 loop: CSVRGGSYNEQFF. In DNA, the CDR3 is TGCAGCGTACGGGGGGGCTCCTACAATGAGCAGTTCTTC.

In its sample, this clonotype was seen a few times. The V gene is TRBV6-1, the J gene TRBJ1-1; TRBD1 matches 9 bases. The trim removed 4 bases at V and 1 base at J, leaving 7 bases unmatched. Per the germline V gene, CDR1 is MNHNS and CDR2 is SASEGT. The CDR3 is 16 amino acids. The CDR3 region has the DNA TGTGCCAGCAGTGGAACTTTGACAGGGGGGAACACTGAAGCTTTCTTT. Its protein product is CASSGTLTGGNTEAFF.

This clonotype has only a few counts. The CDR3 DNA is TGTGCCAGCAGTGCCCTCGGCGAGCAGTACTTC. Translation gives CASSALGEQYF. The chain uses TRBV6-1 and TRBJ2-7; D not certain. CDR3 length equals 11 residues. The germline CDR1 and CDR2 sequences are MNHNS and SASEGT. The germline V and J ends were trimmed by 4 bases and 6 bases, with 7 bases remaining between them.

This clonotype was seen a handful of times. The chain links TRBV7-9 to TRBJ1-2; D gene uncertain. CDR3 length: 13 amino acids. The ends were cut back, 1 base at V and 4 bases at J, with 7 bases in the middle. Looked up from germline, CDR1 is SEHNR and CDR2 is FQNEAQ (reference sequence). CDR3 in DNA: TGTGCCAGCAGCTTAGAGGGTCTCTATGGCTACACCTTC. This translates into CASSLEGLYGYTF.

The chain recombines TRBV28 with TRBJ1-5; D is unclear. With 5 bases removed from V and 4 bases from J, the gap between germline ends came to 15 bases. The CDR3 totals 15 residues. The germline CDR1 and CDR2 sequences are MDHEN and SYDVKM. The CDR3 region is CASSPRDIGNQPQHF. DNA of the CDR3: TGTGCCAGCAGTCCCCGCGATATTGGTAATCAGCCCCAGCATTTT.

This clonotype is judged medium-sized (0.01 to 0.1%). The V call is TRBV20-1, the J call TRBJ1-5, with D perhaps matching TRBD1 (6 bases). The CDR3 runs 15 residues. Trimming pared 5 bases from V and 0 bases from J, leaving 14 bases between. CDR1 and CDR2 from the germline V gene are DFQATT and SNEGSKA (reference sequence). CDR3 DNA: TGCAGTGCTCGTCCCGTGGACAGTAGCAATCAGCCCCAGCATTTT. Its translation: CSARPVDSSNQPQHF.

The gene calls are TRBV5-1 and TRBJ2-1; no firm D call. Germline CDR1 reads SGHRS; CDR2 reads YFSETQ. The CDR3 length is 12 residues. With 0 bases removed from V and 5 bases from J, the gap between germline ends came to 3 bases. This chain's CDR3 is CASSLGNNEQFF. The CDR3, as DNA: TGCGCCAGCAGCTTGGGAAACAATGAGCAGTTCTTC.

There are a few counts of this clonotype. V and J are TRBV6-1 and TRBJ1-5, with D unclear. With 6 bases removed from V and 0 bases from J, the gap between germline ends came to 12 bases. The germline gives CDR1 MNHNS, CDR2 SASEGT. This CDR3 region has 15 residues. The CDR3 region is CASRATDDSNQPQHF. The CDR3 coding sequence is TGTGCCAGCAGGGCCACTGATGATAGCAATCAGCCCCAGCATTTT.

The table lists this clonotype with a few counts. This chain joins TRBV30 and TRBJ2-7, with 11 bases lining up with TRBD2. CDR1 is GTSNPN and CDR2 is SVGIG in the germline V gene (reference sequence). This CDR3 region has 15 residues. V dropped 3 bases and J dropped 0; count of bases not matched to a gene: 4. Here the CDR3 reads CAWRTSGAPSYEQYF. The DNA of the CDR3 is TGTGCCTGGAGGACTAGCGGGGCCCCCTCCTACGAGCAGTACTTC.

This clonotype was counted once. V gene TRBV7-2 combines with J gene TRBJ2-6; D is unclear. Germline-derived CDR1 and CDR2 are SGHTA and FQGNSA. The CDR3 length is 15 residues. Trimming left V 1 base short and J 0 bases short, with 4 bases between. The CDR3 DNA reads TGTGCCAGCAGCTTAGGAGTCTCTGGGGCCAACGTCCTGACTTTC. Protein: CASSLGVSGANVLTF.

Here the CDR3 reads CASSPTSGGVRAQYF. The CDR3 nucleotides are TGCGCCAGCAGTCCGACTAGCGGGGGCGTTAGGGCCCAGTACTTC. The chain has TRBV5-1 and TRBJ2-5, with TRBD2 matching over 12 bases. Trimming cost V 5 bases and J 9 bases; bases outside gene matches: 11. CDR3 size: 15 residues. From germline, CDR1 is SGHRS and CDR2 YFSETQ.

This CDR3 is CSASRGTVYGYTF. The CDR3 nucleotides are TGCAGTGCTAGTCGAGGGACAGTCTATGGCTACACCTTC. The rearrangement joins TRBV20-1 to TRBJ1-2; 7 bases agree with TRBD1. Germline values: CDR1 DFQATT, CDR2 SNEGSKA (reference sequence). V shed 3 bases and J 4 bases; nucleotides not matched to a gene: 5. The length of the CDR3 is 13 residues.

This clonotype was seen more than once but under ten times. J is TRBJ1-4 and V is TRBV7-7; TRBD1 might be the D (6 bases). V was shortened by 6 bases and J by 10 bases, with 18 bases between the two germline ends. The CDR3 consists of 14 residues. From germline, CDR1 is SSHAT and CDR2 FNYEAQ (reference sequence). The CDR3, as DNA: TGTGCCAGCAGTGAAGGGGGACGGGAGGGAAAACTGTTTTTT. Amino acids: CASSEGGREGKLFF.

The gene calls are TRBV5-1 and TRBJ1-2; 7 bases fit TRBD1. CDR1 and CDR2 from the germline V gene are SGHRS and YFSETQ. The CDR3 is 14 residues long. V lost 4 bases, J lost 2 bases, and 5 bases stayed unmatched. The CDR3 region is CASSRGQANYGYTF. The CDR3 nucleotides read TGCGCCAGCAGCCGTGGACAGGCGAACTATGGCTACACCTTC.

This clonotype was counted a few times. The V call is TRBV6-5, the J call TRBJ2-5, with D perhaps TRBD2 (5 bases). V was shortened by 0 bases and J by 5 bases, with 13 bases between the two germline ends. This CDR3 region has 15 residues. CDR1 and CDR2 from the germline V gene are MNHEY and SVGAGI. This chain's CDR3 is CASSYSSFGGETQYF. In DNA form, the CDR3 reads TGTGCCAGCAGTTACTCCTCCTTTGGCGGGGAGACCCAGTACTTC.

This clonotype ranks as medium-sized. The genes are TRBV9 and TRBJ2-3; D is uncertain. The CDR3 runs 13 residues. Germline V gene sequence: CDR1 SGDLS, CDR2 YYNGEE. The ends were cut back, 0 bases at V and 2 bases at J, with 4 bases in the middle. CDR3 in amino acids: CASSVGVTDTQYF. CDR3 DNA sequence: TGTGCCAGCAGCGTAGGAGTCACAGATACGCAGTATTTT. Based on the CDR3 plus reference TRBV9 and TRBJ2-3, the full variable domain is DSGVTQTPKHLITATGQRVTLRCSPRSGDLSVYWYQQSLDQGLQFLIQYYNGEERAKGNILERFSAQQFPDLHSELNLSSLELGDSALYFCASSVGVTDTQYFGPGTRLTVL.

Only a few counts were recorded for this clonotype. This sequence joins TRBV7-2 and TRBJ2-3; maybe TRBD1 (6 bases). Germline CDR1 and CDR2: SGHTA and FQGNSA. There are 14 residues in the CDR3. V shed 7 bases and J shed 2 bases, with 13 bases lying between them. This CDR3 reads CASTPGHHTDTQYF. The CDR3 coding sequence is TGTGCCAGCACCCCGGGACACCACACAGATACGCAGTATTTT.

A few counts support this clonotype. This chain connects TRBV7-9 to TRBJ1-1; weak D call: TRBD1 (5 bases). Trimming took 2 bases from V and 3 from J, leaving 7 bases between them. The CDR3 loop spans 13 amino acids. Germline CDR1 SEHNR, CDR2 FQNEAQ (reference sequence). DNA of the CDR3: TGTGCCAGCAGCTTACTAGGGGACACTGAAGCTTTCTTT. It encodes CASSLLGDTEAFF.

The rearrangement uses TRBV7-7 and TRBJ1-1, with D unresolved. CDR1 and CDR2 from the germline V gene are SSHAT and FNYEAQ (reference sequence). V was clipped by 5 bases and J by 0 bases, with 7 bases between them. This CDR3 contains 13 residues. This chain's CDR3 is CASSLSLNTEAFF. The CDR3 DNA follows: TGTGCCAGCAGCCTCAGTTTGAACACTGAAGCTTTCTTT.

The chain's CDR3 is CASLRQGSTDTQYF. CDR3 nucleotides: TGTGCCAGCCTGAGGCAGGGCTCCACAGATACGCAGTATTTT. This chain joins TRBV7-8 and TRBJ2-3; TRBD1 is a possible D gene (5 bases). V shed 8 bases and J shed 2 bases, with 14 bases lying between them. Germline lookup yields CDR1 SGHVS and CDR2 FQNEAQ. This CDR3 region has 14 residues.

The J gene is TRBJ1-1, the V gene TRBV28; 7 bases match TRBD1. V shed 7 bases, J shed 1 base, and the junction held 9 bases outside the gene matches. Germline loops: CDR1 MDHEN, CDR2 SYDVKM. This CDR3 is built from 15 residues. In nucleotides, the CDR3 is TGTGCCAGCAACCTTTCGGGACAGACGAACACTGAAGCTTTCTTT. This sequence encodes CASNLSGQTNTEAFF. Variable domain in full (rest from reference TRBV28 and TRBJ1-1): DVKVTQSSRYLVKRTGEKVFLECVQDMDHENMFWYRQDPGLGLRLIYFSYDVKMKEKGDIPEGYSVSREKKERFSLILESASTNQTSMYLCASNLSGQTNTEAFFGQGTRLTVV.